A selection of T cell receptor beta chains follows, all from one sample in a study of molecular identifiers for immune sequencing clone quantification. TCRdb reanalysed the PCR reads using MiXCR and keeps one entry per CDR3 protein. The sample lists approximately 10,000 distinct CDR3 sequences, approximately 20% occurring once. The sequencing input was naive CD8+ T cells from blood, with Jurkat cell RNA spiked in. These TCRs come from a human donor in good health. Some libraries in this study had Jurkat cell RNA spiked in. The CDR3 runs from the conserved cysteine through the conserved F or W. A D gene is named only where the DNA matches it firmly. Some rows mark clone size as missing; the rest say once, few, many or name a class of expanded clone.

abundance,v_gene,d_gene,j_gene,CDR3aa,CDR3nt
few,TRBV4-1,.,TRBJ2-1,CASSQLGGTGRYNEQFF,TGCGCCAGCAGCCAGTTGGGGGGGACAGGCAGATACAATGAGCAGTTCTTC
medium-sized,TRBV6-5,TRBD2,TRBJ2-1,CASSIQAGGPYNEQFF,TGTGCCAGCAGTATACAAGCGGGAGGGCCCTACAATGAGCAGTTCTTC
medium-sized,TRBV7-9,TRBD2,TRBJ2-1,CASQLALGEQFF,TGTGCCAGCCAACTAGCGTTAGGTGAGCAGTTCTTC
.,TRBV7-9,.,TRBJ2-1,CASMENRLGDEQFF,TGTGCCAGCATGGAGAACCGGCTTGGGGATGAGCAGTTCTTC
medium-sized,TRBV4-3,TRBD1,TRBJ1-5,CASSRDRGMNQPQHF,TGCGCCAGCAGCCGAGACAGGGGGATGAATCAGCCCCAGCATTTT
many,TRBV12-5,.,TRBJ1-2,CASAEGSLGYTF,TGTGCTAGTGCCGAGGGGTCCCTAGGCTACACCTTC
many,TRBV28,.,TRBJ2-3,CASSSIRDAQGTDTQYF,TGTGCCAGCAGTTCAATCCGGGACGCCCAAGGGACAGATACGCAGTATTTT
.,TRBV27,.,TRBJ2-2,CASSLGPGELFF,TGTGCCAGCAGTTTGGGCCCCGGGGAGCTGTTTTTT
medium-sized,TRBV27,TRBD2,TRBJ2-3,CASSLGLAGATDTQYF,TGTGCCAGCAGCTTGGGACTAGCGGGAGCAACAGATACGCAGTATTTT
.,TRBV12-3/TRBV12-4,.,TRBJ1-2,CASSPDSGYGYTF,TGTGCCAGCAGCCCGGACAGCGGCTATGGCTACACCTTC
many,TRBV11-2,TRBD1,TRBJ2-7,CASSFHQGASYEQYF,TGTGCCAGCAGCTTCCATCAGGGGGCTTCCTACGAGCAGTACTTC
medium-sized,TRBV4-1,.,TRBJ2-3,CASSPLVTGTDTQYF,TGCGCCAGCAGCCCCCTAGTAACTGGCACAGATACGCAGTATTTT
few,TRBV14,TRBD2,TRBJ2-1,CASSRGTSRNNGQFF,TGTGCCAGCAGCCGCGGGACTAGCAGAAACAATGGGCAGTTCTTC
large,TRBV5-1,.,TRBJ2-3,CASSSLAPSTDTQYF,TGCGCCAGCAGCTCACTAGCCCCAAGCACAGATACGCAGTATTTT
many,TRBV9,TRBD1,TRBJ2-2,CASSASTTGPDTGELFF,TGTGCCAGCAGCGCTTCTACGACAGGGCCGGACACCGGGGAGCTGTTTTTT
.,TRBV14,.,TRBJ2-2,CASSPHVGGLTGELFF,TGTGCCAGCAGCCCCCATGTGGGAGGACTCACCGGGGAGCTGTTTTTT
many,TRBV4-3,TRBD2,TRBJ2-2,CASSQGSGTTTGELFF,TGCGCCAGCAGCCAGGGCTCCGGGACTACCACCGGGGAGCTGTTTTTT
.,TRBV18,TRBD1,TRBJ2-7,CASSPPRQGHHYEQYF,TGTGCCAGCTCACCTCCCCGACAGGGGCATCACTACGAGCAGTACTTC
medium-sized,TRBV19,.,TRBJ2-7,CASSTLPLGGGSYEEQYF,TGTGCCAGTAGTACCTTGCCCCTAGGGGGAGGATCCTACGAAGAGCAGTACTTC
many,TRBV27,TRBD1,TRBJ1-5,CASAWTGDGNQPQHF,TGTGCCAGCGCCTGGACAGGGGATGGCAATCAGCCCCAGCATTTT
many,TRBV7-9,TRBD2,TRBJ2-1,CASSLSSGMREDEQFF,TGTGCCAGCAGCTTGTCTAGCGGGATGAGAGAGGATGAGCAGTTCTTC
medium-sized,TRBV6-6,.,TRBJ2-6,CASSWEYSGANVLTF,TGTGCCAGCAGTTGGGAATACTCTGGGGCCAACGTCCTGACTTTC
medium-sized,TRBV27,.,TRBJ2-1,CASSEGEVDEQFF,TGTGCCAGCAGTGAAGGGGAGGTCGATGAGCAGTTCTTC
many,TRBV19,.,TRBJ1-5,CASSSTGSGNQPQHF,TGTGCCAGTTCATCCACAGGGTCTGGTAATCAGCCCCAGCATTTT
medium-sized,TRBV19,TRBD2,TRBJ2-5,CASSPLEAGTQETQYF,TGTGCCAGTAGTCCCCTAGAAGCGGGGACCCAAGAGACCCAGTACTTC
.,TRBV4-2,.,TRBJ2-1,CASSRWVQSSYNEQFF,TGTGCCAGCAGCCGATGGGTACAATCCTCCTACAATGAGCAGTTCTTC
medium-sized,TRBV6-2/TRBV6-3,.,TRBJ1-1,CASSLANTEAFF,TGTGCCAGCAGTCTCGCGAACACTGAAGCTTTCTTT
many,TRBV11-2,TRBD1,TRBJ1-1,CASSSPQGVSGTEAFF,TGTGCCAGCAGCTCCCCACAGGGGGTAAGTGGAACTGAAGCTTTCTTT
medium-sized,TRBV7-9,TRBD2,TRBJ2-7,CASSLNKGLAVYEQYF,TGTGCCAGCAGCTTAAATAAGGGACTAGCGGTGTACGAGCAGTACTTC
few,TRBV29-1,.,TRBJ2-7,CSVAGTVNSYEQYF,TGCAGCGTCGCTGGGACGGTCAACTCCTACGAGCAGTACTTC
many,TRBV10-3,.,TRBJ2-7,CAIRDPGSIEQYF,TGTGCCATCAGGGACCCCGGGTCGATCGAGCAGTACTTC
many,TRBV2,TRBD1,TRBJ1-2,CASRTGDAYGYTF,TGTGCCAGCAGGACAGGGGATGCCTATGGCTACACCTTC
few,TRBV28,TRBD1,TRBJ2-7,CASSWGQGAYEQYF,TGTGCCAGCAGTTGGGGACAGGGGGCCTACGAGCAGTACTTC
.,TRBV28,.,TRBJ1-3,CASTDSSGNTIYF,TGTGCCAGCACGGACAGCTCTGGAAACACCATATATTTT
many,TRBV30,.,TRBJ1-1,CAWSGQSPEAFF,TGTGCCTGGAGTGGACAGTCCCCTGAAGCTTTCTTT
.,TRBV11-2,TRBD2,TRBJ2-3,CASSYQSGRLTDTQYF,TGTGCCAGCAGCTACCAGAGCGGGAGACTCACAGATACGCAGTATTTT
many,TRBV7-9,.,TRBJ1-4,CASSLGAAGLFF,TGTGCCAGCAGCTTAGGGGCCGCGGGACTGTTTTTT
.,TRBV12-3/TRBV12-4,.,TRBJ2-7,CASSLGVAYEQYF,TGTGCCAGCAGTTTAGGAGTGGCCTACGAGCAGTACTTC
few,TRBV6-2/TRBV6-3,.,TRBJ1-1,CASSYSAADTEAFF,TGTGCCAGCAGTTACTCGGCCGCGGACACTGAAGCTTTCTTT
medium-sized,TRBV7-2,.,TRBJ2-7,CASSLVGGYEQYF,TGTGCCAGCAGCTTAGTTGGGGGTTACGAGCAGTACTTC
medium-sized,TRBV19,.,TRBJ1-1,CASSIGTPFTEAFF,TGTGCCAGTAGTATTGGGACGCCGTTCACTGAAGCTTTCTTT
medium-sized,TRBV4-1,.,TRBJ1-4,CASSPEGPPPFF,TGCGCCAGCAGCCCTGAGGGCCCGCCGCCGTTTTTT
few,TRBV9,TRBD2,TRBJ2-3,CASGPGLAGGPCTDTQYF,TGTGCCAGCGGCCCGGGACTAGCGGGAGGCCCGTGCACAGATACGCAGTATTTT
.,TRBV7-9,.,TRBJ2-7,CASSFDAGSSGIPYEQYF,TGTGCCAGCAGCTTCGATGCAGGTTCTTCCGGGATACCCTACGAGCAGTACTTC
few,TRBV6-8,.,TRBJ1-4,CASSYSTATNEKLFF,TGTGCCAGCAGTTACTCGACAGCAACTAATGAAAAACTGTTTTTT
many,TRBV6-5,TRBD2,TRBJ2-7,CASSWGAGAPWEQYF,TGTGCCAGCAGTTGGGGAGCGGGAGCCCCTTGGGAGCAGTACTTC
few,TRBV12-3/TRBV12-4,.,TRBJ1-6,CASSLGQFPLHF,TGTGCCAGCAGCTTAGGACAGTTTCCCCTCCACTTT
medium-sized,TRBV7-9,.,TRBJ2-3,CASSFGRTDTQYF,TGTGCCAGCAGCTTTGGGCGTACAGATACGCAGTATTTT
.,TRBV4-1,.,TRBJ1-3,CASSQASSGNTIYF,TGCGCCAGCAGCCAAGCTTCTTCCGGAAACACCATATATTTT
many,TRBV3-1,TRBD2,TRBJ2-3,CASRTRAGGTTGTDTQYF,TGTGCCAGCAGGACCCGGGCGGGAGGCACCACTGGCACAGATACGCAGTATTTT
many,TRBV12-3/TRBV12-4,.,TRBJ1-5,CASRGGDEGVYSNQPQHF,TGTGCCAGCAGGGGCGGGGACGAGGGGGTTTATAGCAATCAGCCCCAGCATTTT
many,TRBV5-6,.,TRBJ2-7,CASSFKRQVYEQYF,TGTGCCAGCAGCTTCAAGAGGCAGGTCTACGAGCAGTACTTC
many,TRBV30,.,TRBJ2-1,CAWSWYEEGWNEQFF,TGTGCCTGGAGTTGGTATGAGGAGGGTTGGAATGAGCAGTTCTTC
medium-sized,TRBV29-1,TRBD1,TRBJ1-5,CSVADRGGGQPQHF,TGCAGCGTCGCGGACAGGGGAGGGGGTCAGCCCCAGCATTTT
medium-sized,TRBV6-1,TRBD1,TRBJ2-7,CASSGQGSYEQYF,TGTGCCAGCAGCGGACAGGGTTCCTACGAGCAGTACTTC
medium-sized,TRBV5-1,.,TRBJ1-4,CASTAWGTRNEKLFF,TGCGCCAGCACCGCTTGGGGGACAAGGAATGAAAAACTGTTTTTT
medium-sized,TRBV7-8,.,TRBJ2-1,CASSLVGMLSYSEQFF,TGTGCCAGCAGCTTAGTAGGAATGTTATCGTACAGTGAGCAGTTCTTC